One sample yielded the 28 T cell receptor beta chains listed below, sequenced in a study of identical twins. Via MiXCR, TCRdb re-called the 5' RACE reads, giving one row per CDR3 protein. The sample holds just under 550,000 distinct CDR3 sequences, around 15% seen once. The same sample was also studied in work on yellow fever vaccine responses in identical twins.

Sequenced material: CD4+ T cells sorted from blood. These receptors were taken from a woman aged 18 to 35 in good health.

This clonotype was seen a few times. DNA of the CDR3: TGTGCCAGCAGTTACTCGCCAGGGGGAGGCGAAAAACTGTTTTTT. Translated, it gives CASSYSPGGGEKLFF. The chain links TRBV6-5 to TRBJ1-4, with 7 bases identical to TRBD1. CDR1 and CDR2 from the germline V gene are MNHEY and SVGAGI. With 0 bases clipped from V and 8 bases from J, the junction kept 6 bases outside the gene matches. CDR3 length: 15 amino acids.

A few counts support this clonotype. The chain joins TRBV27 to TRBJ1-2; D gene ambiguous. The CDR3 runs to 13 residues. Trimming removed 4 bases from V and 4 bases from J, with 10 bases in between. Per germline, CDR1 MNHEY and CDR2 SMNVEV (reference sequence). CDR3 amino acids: CASSSQPGYGYTF. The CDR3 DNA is TGTGCCAGCAGTTCCCAGCCGGGCTATGGCTACACCTTC.

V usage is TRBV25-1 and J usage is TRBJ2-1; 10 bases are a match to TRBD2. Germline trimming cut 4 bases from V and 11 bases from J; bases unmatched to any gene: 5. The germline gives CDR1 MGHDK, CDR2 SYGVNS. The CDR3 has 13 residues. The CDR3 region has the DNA TGTGCCAGCAGTGGTACTAGCGGGACTAAGCAGTTCTTC. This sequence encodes CASSGTSGTKQFF.

CDR3 nucleotides: TGTGCCAGCACAGGGCGGCAAAAAGAGACCCAGTACTTC. Protein: CASTGRQKETQYF. The genes are TRBV12-3 or TRBV12-4 and TRBJ2-5, with D possibly TRBD1 on 5 matching bases. V shed 7 bases and J shed 3 bases, with 12 bases lying between them. CDR3 length equals 13 residues.

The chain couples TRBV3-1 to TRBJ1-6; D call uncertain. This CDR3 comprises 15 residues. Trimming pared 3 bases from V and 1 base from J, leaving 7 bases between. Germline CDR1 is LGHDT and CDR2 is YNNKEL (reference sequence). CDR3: CASSHGSSYNSPLHF. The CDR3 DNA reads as TGTGCCAGCAGCCACGGGTCTTCCTATAATTCACCCCTCCACTTT. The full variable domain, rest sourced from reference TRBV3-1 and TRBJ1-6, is DTAVSQTPKYLVTQMGNDKSIKCEQNLGHDTMYWYKQDSKKFLKIMFSYNNKELIINETVPNRFSPKSPDKAHLNLHINSLELGDSAVYFCASSHGSSYNSPLHFGNGTRLTVT.

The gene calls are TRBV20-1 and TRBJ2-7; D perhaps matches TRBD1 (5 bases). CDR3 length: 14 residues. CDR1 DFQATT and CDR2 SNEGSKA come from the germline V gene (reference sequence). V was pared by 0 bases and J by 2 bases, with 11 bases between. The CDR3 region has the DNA TGCAGTGCTAGAGATTTAGACAGCCCCTACGAGCAGTACGTC. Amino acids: CSARDLDSPYEQYV.

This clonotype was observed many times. CDR3 protein: CASSSWTGVVADTQYF. The DNA for the CDR3 is TGTGCCAGCAGCTCCTGGACAGGGGTTGTCGCAGATACGCAGTATTTT. The rearrangement joins TRBV7-2 to TRBJ2-3; 9 bases are shared with TRBD1. Trimming removed 4 bases from V and 4 bases from J; junction bases left unmatched: 9. Germline V gene sequence: CDR1 SGHTA, CDR2 FQGNSA. The CDR3 runs to 16 residues.

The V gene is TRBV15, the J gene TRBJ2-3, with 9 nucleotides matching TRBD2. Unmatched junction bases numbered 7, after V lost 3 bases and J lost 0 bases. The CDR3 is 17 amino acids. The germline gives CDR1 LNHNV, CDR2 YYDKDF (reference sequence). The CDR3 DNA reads TGTGCCACCAGCAGGGTTCCTAGCGGGAAAAGCACAGATACGCAGTATTTT. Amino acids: CATSRVPSGKSTDTQYF.

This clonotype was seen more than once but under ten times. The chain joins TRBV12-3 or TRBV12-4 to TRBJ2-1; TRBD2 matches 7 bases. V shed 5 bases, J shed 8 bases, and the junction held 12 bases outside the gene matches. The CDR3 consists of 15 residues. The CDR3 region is CASSPRLGGRDEQFF. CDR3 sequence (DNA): TGTGCCAGCAGTCCCCGCCTGGGGGGGAGGGATGAGCAGTTCTTC.

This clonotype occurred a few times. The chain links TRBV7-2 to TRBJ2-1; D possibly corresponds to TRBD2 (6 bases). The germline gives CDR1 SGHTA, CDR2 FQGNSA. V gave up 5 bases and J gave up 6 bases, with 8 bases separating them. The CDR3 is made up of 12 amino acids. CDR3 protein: CASSRRANEQFF. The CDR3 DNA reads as TGTGCCAGCAGCCGGAGGGCCAATGAGCAGTTCTTC.

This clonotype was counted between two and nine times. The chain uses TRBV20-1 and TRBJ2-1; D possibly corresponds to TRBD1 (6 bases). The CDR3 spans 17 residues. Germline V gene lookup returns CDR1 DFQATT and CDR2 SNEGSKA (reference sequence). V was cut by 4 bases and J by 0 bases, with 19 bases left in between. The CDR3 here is CSATRLQGPGSYNEQFF. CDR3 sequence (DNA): TGCAGTGCTACACGCTTACAGGGTCCTGGCTCCTACAATGAGCAGTTCTTC.

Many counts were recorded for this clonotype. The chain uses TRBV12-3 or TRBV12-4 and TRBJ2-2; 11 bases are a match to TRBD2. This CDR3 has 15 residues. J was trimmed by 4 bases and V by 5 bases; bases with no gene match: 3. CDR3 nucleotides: TGTGCCAGCAGTCCCCTAGCGGGGGGCACCGGGGAGCTGTTTTTT. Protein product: CASSPLAGGTGELFF.

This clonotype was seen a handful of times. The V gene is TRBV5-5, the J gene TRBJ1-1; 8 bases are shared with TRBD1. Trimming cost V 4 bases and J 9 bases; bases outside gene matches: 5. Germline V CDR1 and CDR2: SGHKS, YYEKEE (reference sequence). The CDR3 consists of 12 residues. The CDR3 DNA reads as TGTGCCAGCAGCCACGGGACAGGTCAAGCTTTCTTT. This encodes CASSHGTGQAFF.

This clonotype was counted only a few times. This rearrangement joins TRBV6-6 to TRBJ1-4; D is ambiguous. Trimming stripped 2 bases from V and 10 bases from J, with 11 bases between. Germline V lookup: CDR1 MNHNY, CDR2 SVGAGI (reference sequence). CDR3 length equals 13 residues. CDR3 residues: CASSYTDGRKLFF. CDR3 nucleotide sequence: TGTGCCAGCAGTTACACGGACGGGAGAAAACTGTTTTTT.

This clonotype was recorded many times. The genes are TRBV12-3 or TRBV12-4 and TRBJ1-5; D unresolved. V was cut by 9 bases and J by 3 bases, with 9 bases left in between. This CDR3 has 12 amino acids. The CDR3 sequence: CASGTNNQPQHF. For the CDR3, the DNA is TGTGCCAGTGGTACAAACAATCAGCCCCAGCATTTT.

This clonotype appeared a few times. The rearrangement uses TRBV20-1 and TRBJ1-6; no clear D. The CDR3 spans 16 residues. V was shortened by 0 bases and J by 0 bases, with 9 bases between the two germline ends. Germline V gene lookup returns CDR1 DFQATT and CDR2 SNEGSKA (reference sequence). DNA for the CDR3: TGCAGTGCTAGAGATATTGGGAGCTCCTATAATTCACCCCTCCACTTT. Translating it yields CSARDIGSSYNSPLHF.

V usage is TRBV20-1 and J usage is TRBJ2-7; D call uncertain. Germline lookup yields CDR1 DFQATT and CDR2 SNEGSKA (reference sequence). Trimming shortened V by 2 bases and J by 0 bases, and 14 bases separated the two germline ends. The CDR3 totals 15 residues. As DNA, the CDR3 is TGCAGTGCTAGACGCTGGGCCCCGATCTCCTACGAGCAGTACTTC. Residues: CSARRWAPISYEQYF.

This chain's CDR3 is CASSLAVGMETQYF. The DNA for the CDR3 is TGCGCCAGCAGCTTGGCCGTAGGGATGGAGACCCAGTACTTC. The chain has TRBV5-1 and TRBJ2-5, with D unclear. The CDR3 has 14 residues. Germline values: CDR1 SGHRS, CDR2 YFSETQ. Trimming took off 0 bases at V and 5 bases at J, with 11 bases between the two ends.

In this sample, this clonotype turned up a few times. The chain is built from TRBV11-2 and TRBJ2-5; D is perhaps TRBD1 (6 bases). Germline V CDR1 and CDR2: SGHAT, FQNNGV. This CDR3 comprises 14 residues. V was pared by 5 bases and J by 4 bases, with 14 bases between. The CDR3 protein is CASSQTGFGETQYF. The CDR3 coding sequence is TGTGCCAGCAGCCAAACAGGGTTTGGAGAGACCCAGTACTTC. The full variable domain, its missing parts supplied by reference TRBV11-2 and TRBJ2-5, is EAGVAQSPRYKIIEKRQSVAFWCNPISGHATLYWYQQILGQGPKLLIQFQNNGVVDDSQLPKDRFSAERLKGVDSTLKIQPAKLEDSAVYLCASSQTGFGETQYFGPGTRLLVL.

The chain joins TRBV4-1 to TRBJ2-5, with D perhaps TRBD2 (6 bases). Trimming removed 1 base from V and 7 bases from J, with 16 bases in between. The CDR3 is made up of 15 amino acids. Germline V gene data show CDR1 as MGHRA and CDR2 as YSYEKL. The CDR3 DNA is TGCGCCAGCAGCCAAGTGACGGGTGTGGGGGGGACCCAGTACTTC. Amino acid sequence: CASSQVTGVGGTQYF.

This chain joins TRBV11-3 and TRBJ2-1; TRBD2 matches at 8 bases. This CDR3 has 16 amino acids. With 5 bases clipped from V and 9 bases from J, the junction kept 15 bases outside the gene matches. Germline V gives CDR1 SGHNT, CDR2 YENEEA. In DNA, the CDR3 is TGTGCCAGCAGCGGGACGTCCGGGACTAGATCCGCTGAGCAGTTCTTC. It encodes CASSGTSGTRSAEQFF.

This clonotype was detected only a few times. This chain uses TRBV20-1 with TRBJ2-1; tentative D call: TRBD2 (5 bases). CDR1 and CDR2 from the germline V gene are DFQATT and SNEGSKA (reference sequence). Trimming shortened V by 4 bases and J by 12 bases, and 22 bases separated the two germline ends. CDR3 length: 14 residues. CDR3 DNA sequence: TGCAGTGCTACCGCGGGCTTTGAAAGGAGAGGGCAGTTCTTC. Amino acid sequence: CSATAGFERRGQFF.

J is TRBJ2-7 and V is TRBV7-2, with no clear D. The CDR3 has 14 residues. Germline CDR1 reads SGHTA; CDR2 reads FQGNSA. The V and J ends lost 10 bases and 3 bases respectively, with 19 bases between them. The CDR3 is CATTPRAGIYEQYF. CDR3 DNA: TGTGCCACCACACCTCGGGCTGGAATCTACGAGCAGTACTTC.

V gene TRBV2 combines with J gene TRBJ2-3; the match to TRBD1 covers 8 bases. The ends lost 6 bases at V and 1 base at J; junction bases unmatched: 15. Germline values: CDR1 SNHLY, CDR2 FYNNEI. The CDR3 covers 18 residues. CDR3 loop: CASSQDRGAARGTDTQYF. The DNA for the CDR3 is TGTGCCAGCAGCCAAGACAGGGGAGCGGCGCGGGGCACAGATACGCAGTATTTT.

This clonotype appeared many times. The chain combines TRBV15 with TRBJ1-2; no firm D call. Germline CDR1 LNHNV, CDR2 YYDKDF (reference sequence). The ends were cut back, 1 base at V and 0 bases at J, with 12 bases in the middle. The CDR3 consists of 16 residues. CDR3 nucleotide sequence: TGTGCCACCAGCAGAGCCTCTCTGACAACTAACTATGGCTACACCTTC. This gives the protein CATSRASLTTNYGYTF.

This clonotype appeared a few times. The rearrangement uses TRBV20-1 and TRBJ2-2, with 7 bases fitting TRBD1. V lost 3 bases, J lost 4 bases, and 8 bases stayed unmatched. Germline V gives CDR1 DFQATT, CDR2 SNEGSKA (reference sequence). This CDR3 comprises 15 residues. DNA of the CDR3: TGCAGTGCTAGGGGCGGGCAGGGGGTCACCGGGGAGCTGTTTTTT. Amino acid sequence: CSARGGQGVTGELFF.

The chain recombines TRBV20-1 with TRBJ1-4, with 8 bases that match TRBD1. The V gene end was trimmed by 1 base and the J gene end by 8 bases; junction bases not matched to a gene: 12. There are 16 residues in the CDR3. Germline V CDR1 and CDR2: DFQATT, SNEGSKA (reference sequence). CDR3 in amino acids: CSARADRDGNDEKLFF. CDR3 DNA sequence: TGCAGTGCTAGAGCGGACAGGGACGGAAATGACGAAAAACTGTTTTTT.

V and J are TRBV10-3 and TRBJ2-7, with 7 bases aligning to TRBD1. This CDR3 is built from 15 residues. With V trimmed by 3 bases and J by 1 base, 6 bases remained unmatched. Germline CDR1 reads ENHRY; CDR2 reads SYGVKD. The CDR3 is CAISEPGQPSYEQYF. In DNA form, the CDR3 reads TGTGCCATCAGTGAACCGGGACAGCCATCCTACGAGCAGTACTTC.